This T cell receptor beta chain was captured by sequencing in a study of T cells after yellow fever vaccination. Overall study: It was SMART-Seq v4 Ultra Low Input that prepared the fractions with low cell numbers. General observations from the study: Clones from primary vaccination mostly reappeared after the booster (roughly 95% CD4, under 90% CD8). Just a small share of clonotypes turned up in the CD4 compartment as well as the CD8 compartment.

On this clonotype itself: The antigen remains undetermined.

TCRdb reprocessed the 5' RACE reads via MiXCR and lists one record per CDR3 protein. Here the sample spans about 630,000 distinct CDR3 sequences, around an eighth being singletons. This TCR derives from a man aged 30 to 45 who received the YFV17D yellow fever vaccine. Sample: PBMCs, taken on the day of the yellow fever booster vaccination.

Written as DNA, the CDR3 is TGTGCCAGTAGTAACCCCCCCCAGGGAATAGATACGCAGTATTTT. This gives the protein CASSNPPQGIDTQYF. The chain joins TRBV19 to TRBJ2-3; TRBD1 might be the D (5 bases). V shed 4 bases and J shed 5 bases, with 16 bases lying between them. Germline V CDR1 and CDR2: LNHDA, SQIVND (reference sequence). CDR3 size: 15 residues.